These T cell receptor beta chains were read from a single sample in a study of shared clonotypes between healthy human individuals. TCRdb's copy holds only in-frame clones and misses some; the assay was immunoSEQ multiplex PCR. The sample consists of about 2 million clones, 95% of them appearing once. Input material: naive CD4+ T cells sorted from blood. The receptors were sampled from a man aged 18-30 years in good health. The CDR3 runs from the conserved cysteine through the conserved F or W. A D gene is named only where the DNA matches it firmly. The listing skips clone size in some rows; elsewhere it reads once, few, many or a size class.

abundance,v_gene,j_gene,d_gene,CDR3nt,CDR3aa
-,TRBV5-1,TRBJ1-6,-,TGCGCCAGCAGCTTGGAACAGTATAATTCACCCCTCCACTTT,CASSLEQYNSPLHF
-,TRBV6-5,TRBJ2-7,TRBD1,TGTGCCAGCGGGACAGGGCGGGACGAGCAGTACTTC,CASGTGRDEQYF
-,TRBV18,TRBJ2-7,-,TGTGCCAGCTCACCACTGGCGGACCCTACGCAGCAGTACTTC,CASSPLADPTQQYF
-,TRBV15,TRBJ1-2,-,TGTGCCACCAGCAGAGATCTGGGGGCTGGCTATGGCTACACCTTC,CATSRDLGAGYGYTF
-,TRBV7-9,TRBJ2-7,TRBD1,TGTGCCAGCAGCTTAACCGGGACAGGGACGCACGAGCAGTACTTC,CASSLTGTGTHEQYF
-,TRBV9,TRBJ2-3,-,TGTGCCAGCAGCGACCAGCTCCTGAGCACAGATACGCAGTATTTT,CASSDQLLSTDTQYF
-,TRBV5-4,TRBJ1-1,-,TGTGCCAGCAGCTTGGCGGGAATAAGCACTGAAGCTTTCTTT,CASSLAGISTEAFF
-,TRBV6-6,TRBJ1-6,-,TGTGCCAGCAGTGCGGGGGGGGGTGAGACACCCCTCCACTTT,CASSAGGGETPLHF
-,TRBV7-9,TRBJ2-1,TRBD2,TGTGCCAGCAGCTTAGGTACTAGCGGGAGGGCGGAGCAGTTCTTC,CASSLGTSGRAEQFF
-,TRBV2,TRBJ1-4,-,TGTGCCAGCAGTGTAGAGGGGAAGACTAATGAAAAACTGTTTTTT,CASSVEGKTNEKLFF
-,TRBV4-3,TRBJ2-3,TRBD1,TGCGCCAGCAGCCAAGACCGCTCGGGACAGGGGGCTCTGGGGGCAGATACGCAGTATTTT,CASSQDRSGQGALGADTQYF
-,TRBV6-6,TRBJ1-1,TRBD1,TGTGCCAGCAGTACGACAGGGAGCATGAACACTGAAGCTTTCTTT,CASSTTGSMNTEAFF
-,TRBV5-1,TRBJ1-5,-,TGCGCCAGCAGCTTGGGATATGACAATCAGCCCCAGCATTTT,CASSLGYDNQPQHF
-,TRBV19,TRBJ2-7,TRBD1,TGTGCCAGTAGGGAACCGGGACAGCTCGAGCAGTACTTC,CASREPGQLEQYF
-,TRBV5-1,TRBJ2-3,TRBD2,TGCGCCAGCAGCTTGGAAATAGCGGGGGGTGATACGCAGTATTTT,CASSLEIAGGDTQYF
-,TRBV5-1,TRBJ1-1,-,TGCGCCAGCAGCTTGTTTGGCAAAATGAACACTGAAGCTTTCTTT,CASSLFGKMNTEAFF
-,TRBV6-5,TRBJ1-5,-,TGTGCCAGCAGTTACTCGAACCGGGGTAATCAGCCCCAGCATTTT,CASSYSNRGNQPQHF
-,TRBV6-5,TRBJ2-7,TRBD1,TGTGCCAGCAGTGCCGCTGGACAGGGGAAGTTAGAGCAGTACTTC,CASSAAGQGKLEQYF
-,TRBV7-2,TRBJ2-1,TRBD2,TGTGCCAGCACCTACCGTGCGGGAGATAGTCGGAATGAGCAGTTCTTC,CASTYRAGDSRNEQFF
-,TRBV6-5,TRBJ1-6,TRBD1,TGTGCCAGCACCCAGACAGGGGCCTATAATTCACCCCTCCACTTT,CASTQTGAYNSPLHF
-,TRBV25-1,TRBJ1-2,-,TGTGCCAGCACCAGAGGGGTCAACTATGGCTACACCTTC,CASTRGVNYGYTF
-,TRBV5-1,TRBJ2-7,-,TGCGCCAGCAGCTTGGAAGGTAGGAAGGGCCACGAGCAGTACTTC,CASSLEGRKGHEQYF
many,TRBV4-1,TRBJ2-2,-,TGCGCCAGCAGCCAAGGCCCCTCGGTTAATACCGGGGAGCTGTTTTTT,CASSQGPSVNTGELFF
-,TRBV5-6,TRBJ2-7,-,TGTGCCAGCAGCCAAGGGACCTACGAGCAGTACTTC,CASSQGTYEQYF
once,TRBV10-3,TRBJ2-1,TRBD2,TGTGCCACCAGGACTAGCGGGCAATTGAATGAGCAGTTCTTC,CATRTSGQLNEQFF
-,TRBV10-1,TRBJ2-3,-,TGCGCCAGCAGTCTCAGGGGCCCAGATACGCAGTATTTT,CASSLRGPDTQYF
-,TRBV7-9,TRBJ2-1,-,TGTGCCAGCAGCCCCCCCTCGAGGGGGGCGCAGTTCTTC,CASSPPSRGAQFF
-,TRBV5-1,TRBJ2-3,-,TGCGCCAGCAGCTTGGTTCCCACAGGGAAGGGAGATACGCAGTATTTT,CASSLVPTGKGDTQYF
-,TRBV5-1,TRBJ2-7,TRBD2,TGCGCCAGCAGCTCGGCGGGGGGCTACGAGCAGTACTTC,CASSSAGGYEQYF
-,TRBV28,TRBJ1-2,TRBD1,TGTGCCAGCAGTTTAAGACAGGGATACCAATACACCTTC,CASSLRQGYQYTF
-,TRBV5-1,TRBJ2-7,-,TGCGCCAGCAGCCAATCCATGCTCTTGGGGCAGTACTTC,CASSQSMLLGQYF
once,TRBV5-4,TRBJ2-5,TRBD2,TGTGCCAGCAGCTTAGGAGGCGCGGGGGGGCGAGAGACCCAGTACTTC,CASSLGGAGGRETQYF
-,TRBV30,TRBJ2-7,-,TGTGCCTGGAGAGGCGGCTACGAGCAGTACTTC,CAWRGGYEQYF
-,TRBV2,TRBJ2-7,TRBD2,TGTGCCAGCAGGAGGACTAGCGCCACCTACGAGCAGTACTTC,CASRRTSATYEQYF
-,TRBV10-2,TRBJ1-3,-,TGCGCCAGCAGTCCCGGGACCACTGGAAACACCATATATTTT,CASSPGTTGNTIYF
-,TRBV6-1,TRBJ1-1,-,TGTGCCAGCAGGGTCTTTACAGGGCCTCGGGAAGCTTTCTTT,CASRVFTGPREAFF
-,TRBV15,TRBJ1-2,-,TGTGCCACCAGCAGAGATCCGGTTAACTATGGCTACACCTTC,CATSRDPVNYGYTF
-,TRBV18,TRBJ1-1,-,TGTGCCAGCTCACCAAGGTCCGGCAACACTGAAGCTTTCTTT,CASSPRSGNTEAFF
-,TRBV29-1,TRBJ1-2,-,TGCAGCGTTGCAGGACCCTATGGCTACACCTTC,CSVAGPYGYTF
-,TRBV5-1,TRBJ2-5,TRBD2,TGCGCCTCTCGACTAGCGGGGGGCGTAGGGTACCAAGAGACCCAGTACTTC,CASRLAGGVGYQETQYF
-,TRBV28,TRBJ1-1,TRBD1,TGTGCCAGCAAGACGCCCGGGACAGGGGAAATCCGGAACACTGAAGCTTTCTTT,CASKTPGTGEIRNTEAFF
-,TRBV15,TRBJ2-5,-,TGTGCCACCAGCAGAGACGCGGTCCCCAGGGAGACCCAGTACTTC,CATSRDAVPRETQYF
-,TRBV7-9,TRBJ1-3,-,TGTGCCAGCAGCTCCAACCCAGGACCGCGCGGGGCTGGAAACACCATATATTTT,CASSSNPGPRGAGNTIYF
-,TRBV27,TRBJ2-7,-,TGTGCCAGCAGTTTACAGGGATTCCCCCCTTACGAGCAGTACTTC,CASSLQGFPPYEQYF
-,TRBV29-1,TRBJ1-4,-,TGCAGCGTTGAGGAGGGAACTAATGAAAAACTGTTTTTT,CSVEEGTNEKLFF
-,TRBV2,TRBJ1-1,-,TGTGCCAGCAGGGCTTTAGGCACCGGCACTGAAGCTTTCTTT,CASRALGTGTEAFF
-,TRBV28,TRBJ2-7,-,TGTGCCAGCAGTTTTAAGAGGGTTTACGCTCCAATCTACGAGCAGTACTTC,CASSFKRVYAPIYEQYF
once,TRBV4-1,TRBJ2-3,-,TGCGCCAGCAGACCCACAGGGATTGATACGCAGTATTTT,CASRPTGIDTQYF
-,TRBV6-6,TRBJ2-5,-,TGTGCCAGCAGCAATACGAACCCCGTAGAGACCCAGTACTTC,CASSNTNPVETQYF
-,TRBV4-1,TRBJ2-7,-,TGCGCCAGCAGCCAACCGACTAGTCGGTGGGAGCAGTACTTC,CASSQPTSRWEQYF
-,TRBV25-1,TRBJ2-7,-,TGTGCCAGCAGTAGAGGGGGCTCCTACGAGCAGTACTTC,CASSRGGSYEQYF
-,TRBV5-1,TRBJ2-7,TRBD2,TGCGCCAGCAGCTTGGCCCTAGCGGGTTACTCCTACGAGCAGTACTTC,CASSLALAGYSYEQYF
-,TRBV6-7,TRBJ2-3,-,TGTGCCAGCAGTTACTTTGGCCACAGTCGCACAGATACGCAGTATTTT,CASSYFGHSRTDTQYF
-,TRBV9,TRBJ1-2,TRBD1,TGTGCCAGCAGCGTAGACAGGGGTTACGGCTACACCTTC,CASSVDRGYGYTF
once,TRBV18,TRBJ1-1,-,TGTGCGGGGGCGACGAACACTGAAGCTTTCTTT,CAGATNTEAFF